This TCR beta chain was identified in a study of vaccination effects on CD4 cells after COVID-19. Study information: Vaccine administered to participants consisted of two doses of either BNT162b2 or mRNA-1273.

Sequencing was performed with immunoSEQ multiplex PCR; in TCRdb, only in-frame clones are kept and a portion is missing. The top ten clones hold 5% of a sample with about 70,000 clones, under 85% of them seen once. Notes on the study in general: Marked contraction was observed in infection-induced and vaccine-induced clones late after vaccination.

Under the ViraFEST assay, PBMC were stimulated with viral peptide pools so that antigen-specific CD4+ T cells expanded. Sequencing was performed afterwards. CD4+ T cells were isolated after nine to ten days of culture. The person had a PCR-confirmed SARS-CoV-2 infection during March to December 2020. Cultures had half their medium replaced with IL-2 medium on days 3 and 7. V was clipped by 5 bases and J by 5 bases, with 16 bases between them. The V gene's germline CDR1 is MNHEY and CDR2 SMNVEV (reference sequence). The CDR3 covers 14 residues. This clone was counted a few times. Antigen unknown. This sequence originates from a human donor who had a prior SARS-CoV-2 infection. The rearrangement joins TRBV27 to TRBJ2-7; tentative D call: TRBD2 (5 bases). Sample: CD4+ T cells from PBMCs cultured with HIV peptides, taken before COVID-19 vaccination. The subset denotes: HIV-1 Nef peptide pool negative control/reference culture. The CDR3 region is CASSRDFRTHEQYF. The CDR3 DNA reads as TGTGCCAGCAGTCGGGATTTCAGAACTCACGAGCAGTACTTC.